This passage covers 16 T cell receptor beta chains from one sample sequenced in a study of blood T cell repertoires in COVID-19. The assay was immunoSEQ multiplex PCR, and TCRdb's table has in-frame clones only and misses some. The sample has 150,000 to 200,000 clones, about four fifths seen once. Sample: peripheral blood. The source is a woman of 80 years or more with acute or convalescent COVID-19.

This chain uses TRBV6-6 with TRBJ2-7; 9 bases agree with TRBD2. There are 15 residues in the CDR3. Germline lookup yields CDR1 MNHNY and CDR2 SVGAGI (reference sequence). The V segment lost 3 bases and the J segment 0 bases; nucleotides outside the gene matches: 3. The CDR3 protein is CASSYLAGSSYEQYF. In DNA form, the CDR3 reads TGTGCCAGCAGTTATCTAGCGGGGTCCTCCTACGAGCAGTACTTC.

This chain connects TRBV6-6 to TRBJ2-7; D perhaps matches TRBD1 (6 bases). V was clipped by 2 bases and J by 1 base, with 9 bases between them. This CDR3 contains 14 residues. CDR1 MNHNY and CDR2 SVGAGI come from the germline V gene (reference sequence). Here the CDR3 DNA reads TGTGCCAGCAGTTACGAACAGGGTTCCTACGAGCAGTACTTC. It translates to CASSYEQGSYEQYF.

This chain uses TRBV6-5 with TRBJ1-1; 8 nucleotides match TRBD1. Trimming at V came to 7 bases and at J to 0 bases, leaving 7 bases not matched to a gene. Germline V gene sequence: CDR1 MNHEY, CDR2 SVGAGI. The CDR3 extends over 15 amino acids. CDR3 loop: CASKLQGAVNTEAFF. The CDR3 bases are TGTGCCAGCAAACTTCAGGGGGCGGTGAACACTGAAGCTTTCTTT.

The chain joins TRBV5-8 to TRBJ2-7; D gene unclear. The CDR3 covers 12 residues. The V end lost 4 bases, the J end lost 4 bases, and 9 bases lay between the germline ends. The germline V gene has CDR1 SGHTS and CDR2 YDEGEE. The CDR3 here is CASSNSRYEQYF. Here the CDR3 DNA reads TGTGCCAGCAGCAATTCCCGGTACGAGCAGTACTTC.

The V gene is TRBV5-1, the J gene TRBJ1-5; weak D call: TRBD1 (6 bases). The CDR3 totals 15 residues. The V gene's germline CDR1 is SGHRS and CDR2 YFSETQ. V dropped 0 bases and J dropped 7 bases, with 14 bases sitting between them. The CDR3 region is CASSLVAGGQQPQHF. Written as DNA, the CDR3 is TGCGCCAGCAGCTTGGTGGCGGGGGGGCAGCAGCCCCAGCATTTT.

J is TRBJ1-2 and V is TRBV7-8, with a tentative D call TRBD1 (6 bases). Trimming removed 2 bases from V and 6 bases from J, with 19 bases in between. The CDR3 contains 16 residues. Germline V lookup: CDR1 SGHVS, CDR2 FQNEAQ. CDR3 loop: CASSLRGREVKDGYTF. The CDR3 bases are TGTGCCAGCAGCTTAAGGGGGAGGGAAGTGAAGGATGGCTACACCTTC.

In its sample, this clone was seen a few times. This rearrangement joins TRBV19 to TRBJ2-1; TRBD1 matches 7 bases. Germline assignment: CDR1 LNHDA and CDR2 SQIVND (reference sequence). V shed 5 bases and J 7 bases; nucleotides not matched to a gene: 8. CDR3 length: 14 amino acids. CDR3 amino acids: CASSLPGGQNEQFF. The CDR3 DNA sequence: TGTGCCAGTAGTCTTCCAGGGGGTCAAAATGAGCAGTTCTTC. Supplemented by reference TRBV19 and TRBJ2-1, the full variable domain reads DGGITQSPKYLFRKEGQNVTLSCEQNLNHDAMYWYRQDPGQGLRLIYYSQIVNDFQKGDIAEGYSVSREKKESFPLTVTSAQKNPTAFYLCASSLPGGQNEQFFGPGTRLTVL.

The rearrangement joins TRBV2 to TRBJ1-2, with D possibly matching TRBD1 (6 bases). The CDR3 spans 14 residues. Germline-derived CDR1 and CDR2 are SNHLY and FYNNEI. V lost 7 bases and J lost 7, with 19 bases in between. CDR3 nucleotide sequence: TGTGCCAGCAATCCAGGGGATGTGTTGGGTGGCTACACCTTC. Translated: CASNPGDVLGGYTF.

Only one count was recorded for this clone. The chain carries TRBV5-1 and TRBJ2-2; 10 bases match TRBD2. This CDR3 has 15 amino acids. From germline, CDR1 is SGHRS and CDR2 YFSETQ. V lost 0 bases, J lost 6 bases, and 2 bases stayed unmatched. The CDR3 DNA reads TGCGCCAGCAGCTTGGCCCTAGCGGGAGCCGGGGAGCTGTTTTTT. Encoded protein: CASSLALAGAGELFF. The full variable domain, in which reference TRBV5-1 and TRBJ2-2 provide the parts outside the CDR3, is KAGVTQTPRYLIKTRGQQVTLSCSPISGHRSVSWYQQTPGQGLQFLFEYFSETQRNKGNFPGRFSGRQFSNSRSEMNVSTLELGDSALYLCASSLALAGAGELFFGEGSRLTVL.

This clone has just one count. V is TRBV3-1 (or the pseudogene TRBV3-2) and J is TRBJ2-3; D might be TRBD1 (6 bases). CDR1 and CDR2 from the germline V gene are LGHDT and YNNKEL (reference sequence). The V and J ends lost 4 bases and 6 bases respectively, with 14 bases between them. This CDR3 contains 14 residues. The CDR3 loop is CASSLQGTEDTQYF. CDR3 DNA: TGTGCCAGCAGCCTCCAGGGGACGGAGGATACGCAGTATTTT.

In this sample, this clone turned up a few times. The chain is built from TRBV18 and TRBJ1-4; perhaps TRBD1 as D (6 bases). Between the trimmed V and J ends, which lost 11 bases and 2 bases, there was a span of 12 bases. Germline CDR1 is KGHSH and CDR2 is LQKENI. The CDR3 consists of 13 residues. This chain's CDR3 is CAGSTGTNEKLFF. In nucleotides, the CDR3 is TGTGCCGGTTCGACAGGCACTAATGAAAAACTGTTTTTT.

A few counts support this clone. The rearrangement joins TRBV18 to TRBJ1-6, with D uncertain. This CDR3 is 14 amino acids long. Germline V lookup: CDR1 KGHSH, CDR2 LQKENI. Trimming removed 5 bases at V and 0 bases at J, with 5 bases between. The CDR3 loop is CASSSSSYNSPLHF. The CDR3, as DNA: TGTGCCAGCTCATCGAGCTCCTATAATTCACCCCTCCACTTT. The whole variable domain, filled in from reference TRBV18 and TRBJ1-6, reads NAGVMQNPRHLVRRRGQEARLRCSPMKGHSHVYWYRQLPEEGLKFMVYLQKENIIDESGMPKERFSAEFPKEGPSILRIQQVVRGDSAAYFCASSSSSYNSPLHFGNGTRLTVT.

The chain links TRBV10-1 to TRBJ2-1, with 13 positions matching TRBD2. The CDR3 has 14 residues. Looked up from germline, CDR1 is WNHNN and CDR2 is SYGVQD (reference sequence). V lost 6 bases, J lost 9 bases, and 5 bases stayed unmatched. CDR3 sequence: CASSPGLAGSEQFF. CDR3 sequence (DNA): TGCGCCAGCAGCCCGGGACTAGCGGGAAGTGAGCAGTTCTTC.

The V and J genes are TRBV18 and TRBJ2-7, with D possibly TRBD1 on 5 matching bases. This CDR3 contains 13 residues. Germline V gene lookup returns CDR1 KGHSH and CDR2 LQKENI. Trimming took 3 bases from V and 3 from J, leaving 9 bases between them. CDR3 sequence reads: CASSPGLDYEQYF. The CDR3 nucleotides are TGTGCCAGCTCACCGGGGCTTGACTACGAGCAGTACTTC.

The sample holds a few counts of this clone. The gene calls are TRBV19 and TRBJ1-2, with TRBD1 as a possible D gene (6 bases). Germline values: CDR1 LNHDA, CDR2 SQIVND (reference sequence). Trimming removed 7 bases at V and 6 bases at J, with 15 bases between. The CDR3 sequence is 13 residues long. The CDR3, as DNA: TGTGCCAGTACCCTTAGGGAGGGGGATGGCTACACCTTC. The encoded protein is CASTLREGDGYTF.

This clone was seen more than once but under ten times. This chain links TRBV29-1 with TRBJ2-5; 9 positions agree with TRBD1. V was clipped by 7 bases and J by 5 bases; unmatched bases: 11. This CDR3 has 14 amino acids. The germline V gene encodes CDR1 SQVTM and CDR2 ANQGSEA. The CDR3 DNA sequence: TGCAGCGCCTCCTCACAGGGGGCGCGGGAGACCCAGTACTTC. Amino acid sequence: CSASSQGARETQYF. Together with reference TRBV29-1 and TRBJ2-5, the CDR3 gives the full variable domain: SAVISQKPSRDICQRGTSLTIQCQVDSQVTMMFWYRQQPGQSLTLIATANQGSEATYESGFVIDKFPISRPNLTFSTLTVSNMSPEDSSIYLCSASSQGARETQYFGPGTRLLVL.